This TCR beta chain is from a study of OX40 agonist ivuxolimab in advanced cancers. Clones were sequenced by immunoSEQ multiplex PCR, and TCRdb holds only the in-frame ones, with some missing. The table has about 46,000 clones, 88% seen once. Germline V gene data show CDR1 as MNHEY and CDR2 as SMNVEV (reference sequence). Losses at the gene ends were 5 bases for V and 5 bases for J; bases not matched to a gene: 8. The CDR3 is made up of 14 amino acids. Autoimmune disease history or systemic immunosuppression meant exclusion. The receptor was isolated from an adult with an advanced solid tumor such as melanoma, head and neck, liver or kidney cancer. The gene calls are TRBV27 and TRBJ2-7; 8 nucleotides align to TRBD1. The sample consisted of CD4+ or CD8+ T cells sorted from blood, taken in a trial of the OX40 agonist ivuxolimab. The CDR3 reads CASSQRTGTNEQYF. DNA for the CDR3: TGTGCCAGCAGTCAACGGACAGGGACCAACGAGCAGTACTTC.